This is a list of T cell receptor beta chains from one sample in a study of memory CD8 T cells in hepatitis C reinfection. This table comes from immunoSEQ multiplex PCR, and its TCRdb copy is limited to in-frame clones, with some not included. The table records 45,000 to 50,000 clones, 89% of them present only once. The sequencing sample was made of naive CD8+ T cells sorted from blood. All receptors derive from a man aged 18 to 30 with hepatitis C virus infection. Both conserved end residues are part of each CDR3. The D gene is left open where the match is weak. Size values are once, few and many counts, or a class for expanded clones, and some rows have none.

cdr3_aa cdr3_nt d_call clone_size j_call v_call
CSVEDTYNEQFF TGCAGCGTTGAGGACACCTACAATGAGCAGTTCTTC . once TRBJ2-1 TRBV29-1
CASSLVEGHYGYTF TGTGCCAGCAGCTTGGTGGAGGGACACTATGGCTACACCTTC . . TRBJ1-2 TRBV5-6
CASSPEEGWTEAFF TGTGCCAGCAGCCCGGAGGAGGGGTGGACTGAAGCTTTCTTT . . TRBJ1-1 TRBV5-5
CASSLRTRGHYEQYF TGTGCCAGCAGCTTGAGAACCAGGGGCCACTACGAGCAGTACTTC . . TRBJ2-7 TRBV5-6
CASSSASGLAGSEQFF TGTGCCAGCAGTTCGGCATCGGGACTAGCAGGGAGTGAGCAGTTCTTC TRBD2 . TRBJ2-1 TRBV6-5
CASSFQREYTDTQYF TGTGCCAGCAGCTTCCAGCGGGAGTACACAGATACGCAGTATTTT TRBD2 . TRBJ2-3 TRBV5-6
CATSRVLAGTYEQYF TGTGCCACCAGCAGGGTACTAGCAGGGACCTACGAGCAGTACTTC . . TRBJ2-7 TRBV15
CASSSGGTTEAFF TGTGCCAGCAGCTCCGGGGGGACCACTGAAGCTTTCTTT . . TRBJ1-1 TRBV6-5
CASSWASGTDTQYF TGTGCCAGCAGTTGGGCTAGCGGGACAGATACGCAGTATTTT TRBD2 . TRBJ2-3 TRBV27
CASSLTGQGGTDTQYF TGTGCCAGCAGTTTAACGGGACAGGGCGGCACAGATACGCAGTATTTT TRBD1 . TRBJ2-3 TRBV27
CASSTISGRADDIQYF TGTGCCAGCAGCACAATTAGCGGGAGGGCCGACGACATTCAGTACTTC TRBD2 . TRBJ2-4 TRBV11-2
CASSLPELYEQYF TGTGCCAGCAGTTTGCCGGAGTTATACGAGCAGTACTTC . . TRBJ2-7 TRBV28
CASNQIGVNEQFF TGTGCCAGCAACCAAATCGGGGTCAATGAGCAGTTCTTC . . TRBJ2-1 TRBV5-6
CASSLQGVDEQYF TGTGCCAGCAGTTTACAGGGGGTTGATGAGCAGTACTTC TRBD1 . TRBJ2-7 TRBV27
CASSPGVRQPQHF TGTGCCAGCAGCCCAGGGGTCCGTCAGCCCCAGCATTTT . once TRBJ1-5 TRBV7-9
CASSLGPQTYEQYF TGCGCCAGCAGTCTGGGGCCCCAGACCTACGAGCAGTACTTC . . TRBJ2-7 TRBV4-1
CASSPKQGTDTQYF TGTGCCAGCAGCCCTAAACAGGGTACAGATACGCAGTATTTT . . TRBJ2-3 TRBV9
CASSQGYRGLTEAFF TGTGCCAGCAGCCAGGGGTACAGGGGGCTGACTGAAGCTTTCTTT TRBD1 once TRBJ1-1 TRBV11-2
CSVEREGRGEQFF TGCAGCGTCGAGCGGGAGGGCCGAGGTGAGCAGTTCTTC TRBD2 . TRBJ2-1 TRBV29-1
CASSLSGATYEQYF TGTGCCAGCAGTTTATCGGGGGCCACCTACGAGCAGTACTTC . . TRBJ2-7 TRBV27
CASSLGIQPVYGYTF TGTGCCAGCAGTTTGGGCATCCAGCCGGTCTATGGCTACACCTTC . . TRBJ1-2 TRBV27
CASSEGGTGSYEQYF TGTGCCAGCAGTGAAGGTGGGACAGGGTCCTACGAGCAGTACTTC TRBD1 . TRBJ2-7 TRBV2
CASSPPTGVGTDTQYF TGTGCCAGCAGCCCCCCCACAGGGGTTGGCACAGATACGCAGTATTTT TRBD1 . TRBJ2-3 TRBV5-4
CASLFGAELYSGNTIYF TGTGCCAGCCTCTTTGGGGCAGAGCTCTACTCTGGAAACACCATATATTTT . . TRBJ1-3 TRBV2
CASSFSGDTQYF TGTGCCAGCAGCTTTAGCGGAGATACGCAGTATTTT . . TRBJ2-3 TRBV25-1
CASSLARDFDEQYF TGTGCCAGCAGCTTAGCCCGGGACTTCGACGAGCAGTACTTC . . TRBJ2-7 TRBV11-2
CAWNPSRNEQFF TGTGCCTGGAATCCTTCCCGCAATGAGCAGTTCTTC . . TRBJ2-1 TRBV30
CASSANSRQSNNEQFF TGTGCCAGCAGCGCCAACTCTAGGCAATCCAACAATGAGCAGTTCTTC . . TRBJ2-1 TRBV7-2
CASMAQGISDTQYF TGTGCCTCTATGGCACAGGGGATTTCAGATACGCAGTATTTT . . TRBJ2-3 TRBV21-1
CASSLSHDKSSYEQYF TGTGCCAGCAGTTTATCGCACGACAAGAGCTCCTACGAGCAGTACTTC . . TRBJ2-7 TRBV27
CASSLANNEQFF TGTGCCAGCAGCTTGGCCAACAATGAGCAGTTCTTC . . TRBJ2-1 TRBV5-6
CPLEVSDNSPLHF TGCCCTCTCGAGGTATCGGATAATTCACCCCTCCACTTT . . TRBJ1-6 TRBV30
CASRLAGGSYNEQFF TGTGCCAGCAGACTAGCGGGGGGCTCATACAATGAGCAGTTCTTC . . TRBJ2-1 TRBV21-1
CASTKWDRYNEQFF TGTGCCAGCACCAAATGGGACAGGTACAATGAGCAGTTCTTC TRBD1 . TRBJ2-1 TRBV28
CASSIGRGYNEQFF TGTGCCAGTAGTATAGGTAGGGGCTACAATGAGCAGTTCTTC . . TRBJ2-1 TRBV19